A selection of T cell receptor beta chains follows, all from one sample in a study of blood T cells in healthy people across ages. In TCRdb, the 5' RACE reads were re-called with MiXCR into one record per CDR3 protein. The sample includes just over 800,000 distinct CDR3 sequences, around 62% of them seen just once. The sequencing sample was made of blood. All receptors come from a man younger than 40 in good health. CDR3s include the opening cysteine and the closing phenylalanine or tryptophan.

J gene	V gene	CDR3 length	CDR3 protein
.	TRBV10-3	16	CAISESQGARMYEQYF
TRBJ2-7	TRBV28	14	CASNKRDRFYEQYF
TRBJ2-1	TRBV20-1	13	CSAGGDLYNEQFF
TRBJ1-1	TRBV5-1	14	CASSLGQQNTEAFF
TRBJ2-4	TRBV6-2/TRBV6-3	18	CASSYWPPGQLAKNIQYF
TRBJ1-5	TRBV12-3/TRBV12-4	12	CATAGVNQPQHF
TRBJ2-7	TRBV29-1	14	CSVEGEVSLNEQYF
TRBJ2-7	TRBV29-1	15	CSVGGGHFNSYEQYF
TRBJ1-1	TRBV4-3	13	CASSQTGQQLAFF
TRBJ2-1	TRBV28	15	CASRGGLTSYNEQFF
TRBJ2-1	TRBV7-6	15	CASSLALWGEDEQFF
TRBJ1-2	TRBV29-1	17	CSVGDTRPNAANYGYTF
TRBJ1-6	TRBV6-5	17	CASSYTNARFPHSPLHF
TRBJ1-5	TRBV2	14	CASSTQGGDQPQHF
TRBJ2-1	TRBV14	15	CASSQETALAGEQFF
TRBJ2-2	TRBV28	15	CASSAVWGAAGELFF
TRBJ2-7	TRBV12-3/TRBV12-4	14	CASTNQRRTWQQYF
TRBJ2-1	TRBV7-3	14	CASSLDQGAYEQFF
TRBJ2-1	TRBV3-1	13	CASRLAGGNEQFF
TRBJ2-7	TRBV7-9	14	CASSPGSDYNEQYF
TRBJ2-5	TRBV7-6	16	CASSLEAGGTSREQYF
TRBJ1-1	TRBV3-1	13	CASSRAMNTEAFF
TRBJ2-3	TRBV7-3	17	CASSLRVNEGSTDTQYF
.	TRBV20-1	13	CSARDGIYNEQYF
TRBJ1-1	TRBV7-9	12	CASSLAGGRAFF
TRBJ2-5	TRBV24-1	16	CATSDWGKRAQETQYF
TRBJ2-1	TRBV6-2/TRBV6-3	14	CASSGTSSYNEQFF
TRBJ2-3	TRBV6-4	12	CASSQGEDTQYF
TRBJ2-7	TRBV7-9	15	CASSLVQGRVYEQYF
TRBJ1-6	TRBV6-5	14	CATFLGGSDSPLHF
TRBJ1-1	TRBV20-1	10	CSAPDERAFF
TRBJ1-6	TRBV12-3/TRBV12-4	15	CASSATTGGNSPLHF
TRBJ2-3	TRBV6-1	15	CASSEQRGHTDTQYF
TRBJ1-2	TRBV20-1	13	CSARSGTGGSYTF
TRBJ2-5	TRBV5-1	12	CASRTGVETQYF
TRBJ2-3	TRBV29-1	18	CSVFFAGTSGGAADTQYF
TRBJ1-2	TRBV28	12	CTSTDRLRGYTF
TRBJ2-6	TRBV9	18	CVSSTRTGVLSGANVLTF
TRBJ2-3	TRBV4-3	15	CASSHREGGEDTQYF
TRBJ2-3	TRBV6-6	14	CASKLILSTDTQYF
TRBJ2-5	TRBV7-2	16	CASSLSGLTGVNEQYF
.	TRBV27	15	CASSLSGTGAGTQYF
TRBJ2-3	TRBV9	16	CASSAPLAHSTDTQYF
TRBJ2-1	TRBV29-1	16	CSVAPRVGPEYNEQFF
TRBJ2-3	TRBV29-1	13	CSVVKDSTDTQYF
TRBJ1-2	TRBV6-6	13	CASSYSIAEGYTF
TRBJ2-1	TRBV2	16	CASTGLAGDSYNEQFF
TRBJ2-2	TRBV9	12	CASSVIPGELFF
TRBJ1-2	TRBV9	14	CASSVTGGHYGYTF
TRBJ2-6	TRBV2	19	CASRAGSGTTLSGANVLTF
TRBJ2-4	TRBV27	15	CASSGDSGGATIQYF
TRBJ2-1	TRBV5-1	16	CASSLVPAGSYNEQFF
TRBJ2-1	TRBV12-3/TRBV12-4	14	CASRRTGLNNEQFF
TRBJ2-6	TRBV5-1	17	CASSHLGESTGANVLTF
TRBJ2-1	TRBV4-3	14	CASSQHRGLNEQFF